This is a list of T cell receptor beta chains from one sample in a study of shared clonotypes between healthy human individuals. Assay used: immunoSEQ multiplex PCR; TCRdb lists only in-frame clones, some missing. The table shows around 2,000,000 clones, with roughly 96% occurring only once. The material sequenced was naive CD4+ T cells sorted from blood. Receptors were obtained from a young man in good health. The CDR3 runs from the conserved cysteine through the conserved F or W. The order of the fields is J gene, V gene, D gene, clone size, CDR3 protein, CDR3 DNA. D genes are given only for firm matches. Clone size is stated in some rows and not others, as once, few, many or a class when expanded.

TRBJ1-2 | TRBV5-4 | TRBD1 | once | CASSYRRQGIYGYTF | TGTGCCAGCAGTTACAGAAGACAGGGCATCTATGGCTACACCTTC
TRBJ2-3 | TRBV6-1 | TRBD2 | . | CASRGAGLTDTQYF | TGTGCCAGCAGGGGAGCGGGACTAACAGATACGCAGTATTTT
TRBJ2-1 | TRBV6-5 | TRBD2 | . | CASSRTSGYNEQFF | TGTGCCAGCAGCCGGACTAGCGGATACAATGAGCAGTTCTTC
TRBJ1-3 | TRBV7-3 | . | . | CASSLGFSGNTIYF | TGTGCCAGCAGCCTGGGGTTCTCTGGAAACACCATATATTTT
TRBJ1-6 | TRBV2 | . | . | CASSEVSGRVPLHF | TGTGCCAGCAGTGAGGTTTCAGGGAGAGTACCCCTCCACTTT
TRBJ2-3 | TRBV30 | . | . | CAWSVRRTDTQYF | TGTGCCTGGAGTGTCCGACGCACAGATACGCAGTATTTT
TRBJ1-5 | TRBV28 | . | . | CATQGTGNQPQHF | TGTGCCACCCAGGGAACAGGCAATCAGCCCCAGCATTTT
TRBJ1-1 | TRBV7-2 | . | . | CASATGISMNTEAFF | TGTGCCAGCGCCACAGGTATATCTATGAACACTGAAGCTTTCTTT
TRBJ1-1 | TRBV29-1 | TRBD1 | once | CSVGQGRYTEAFF | TGCAGCGTTGGACAGGGGAGGTACACTGAAGCTTTCTTT
TRBJ1-5 | TRBV7-9 | . | . | CASSLGSGSNQPQHF | TGTGCCAGCAGCTTAGGGAGTGGCAGCAATCAGCCCCAGCATTTT
TRBJ1-4 | TRBV2 | . | . | CASSEIGPRGEKLFF | TGTGCCAGCAGTGAGATCGGGCCTCGGGGAGAAAAACTGTTTTTT
TRBJ2-5 | TRBV6-6 | . | . | CASSPGKETQYF | TGTGCCAGCAGTCCCGGGAAAGAGACCCAGTACTTC
TRBJ2-1 | TRBV5-1 | TRBD2 | once | CASSLVLAANNEQFF | TGCGCCAGCAGCTTGGTCCTAGCGGCGAACAATGAGCAGTTCTTC
TRBJ2-2 | TRBV28 | . | once | CATSRAGNTGELFF | TGTGCCACCAGTAGAGCAGGGAACACCGGGGAGCTGTTTTTT
TRBJ2-3 | TRBV6-1 | . | once | CASSEAGGTTDTQYF | TGTGCCAGCAGTGAAGCGGGCGGGACCACAGATACGCAGTATTTT
TRBJ2-7 | TRBV19 | TRBD1 | . | CASSPRDRGNEQYF | TGTGCCAGTAGTCCCCGGGACAGGGGAAACGAGCAGTACTTC
TRBJ1-1 | TRBV25-1 | . | . | CASSGAGTKSTEAFF | TGTGCCAGCAGTGGGGCCGGGACTAAGAGTACTGAAGCTTTCTTT
TRBJ2-3 | TRBV5-1 | TRBD2 | once | CASSLASGRTDTQYF | TGCGCCAGCAGCTTGGCCAGCGGGAGGACAGATACGCAGTATTTT
TRBJ1-2 | TRBV6-1 | . | . | CASSEYGTYGYTF | TGTGCCAGCAGTGAATACGGGACTTATGGCTACACCTTC
TRBJ2-1 | TRBV10-3 | . | . | CAISDGEYNEQFF | TGTGCCATCAGTGATGGGGAATACAATGAGCAGTTCTTC
TRBJ2-6 | TRBV28 | TRBD2 | . | CASNPGLAGDRSGANVLTF | TGTGCCAGCAATCCGGGACTAGCGGGGGACCGCTCTGGGGCCAACGTCCTGACTTTC
TRBJ1-2 | TRBV25-1 | . | many | CASSESWVGYTF | TGTGCCAGCAGTGAATCATGGGTTGGCTACACCTTC
TRBJ2-7 | TRBV28 | . | . | CASSKRRLDKGEQYF | TGTGCCAGCAGCAAGCGACGCCTCGACAAAGGGGAGCAGTACTTC
TRBJ2-2 | TRBV13 | . | . | CASSLVPAAERLFF | TGTGCCAGCAGCTTAGTCCCCGCAGCGGAGAGGCTGTTTTTT
TRBJ2-3 | TRBV11-2 | TRBD1 | once | CASSGQARKSWVTDTQYF | TGTGCCAGCTCAGGACAGGCAAGGAAATCGTGGGTCACAGATACGCAGTATTTT
TRBJ2-7 | TRBV5-1 | TRBD1 | . | CASSLGDRGRDEQYF | TGCGCCAGCAGCTTGGGGGACAGGGGGCGAGACGAGCAGTACTTC
TRBJ1-5 | TRBV6-1 | . | few | CASSPNGPYQPQHF | TGTGCCAGCAGTCCGAACGGCCCTTATCAGCCCCAGCATTTT
TRBJ1-5 | TRBV4-1 | TRBD1 | few | CASSQVGQGQGQPQHF | TGCGCCAGCAGCCAAGTCGGACAGGGGCAGGGGCAGCCCCAGCATTTT
TRBJ1-5 | TRBV25-1 | . | . | CASRHRESEPQHF | TGTGCCAGCAGACACAGGGAATCGGAGCCCCAGCATTTT
TRBJ2-2 | TRBV6-6 | . | once | CASSYPPTTTGELFF | TGTGCCAGCAGTTATCCTCCGACGACCACCGGGGAGCTGTTTTTT
TRBJ1-1 | TRBV30 | TRBD1 | . | CAWMTGGPKNTEAFF | TGTGCCTGGATGACAGGGGGCCCGAAGAACACTGAAGCTTTCTTT
TRBJ2-1 | TRBV11-2 | . | . | CASRWGQGTYNEQFF | TGTGCCAGCAGGTGGGGGCAGGGTACCTACAATGAGCAGTTCTTC
TRBJ1-2 | TRBV7-3 | . | . | CASSLTASGFQGYTF | TGTGCCAGCAGCTTAACGGCGTCAGGGTTTCAAGGCTACACCTTC
TRBJ1-1 | TRBV20-1 | . | . | CSARDGRAAFF | TGCAGTGCTAGAGATGGCAGGGCGGCTTTCTTT
TRBJ2-3 | TRBV6-1 | . | . | CAGRGGTDTQYF | TGTGCCGGACGAGGGGGCACAGATACGCAGTATTTT
TRBJ2-3 | TRBV2 | . | once | CASRQRSSTDTQYF | TGTGCCAGCAGGCAGAGATCTAGCACAGATACGCAGTATTTT
TRBJ2-3 | TRBV9 | . | . | CASSLEGGRDTDTQYF | TGTGCCAGCAGCCTCGAAGGGGGGCGGGACACAGATACGCAGTATTTT
TRBJ2-1 | TRBV10-3 | TRBD2 | . | CAISDRLAGDNEQFF | TGTGCCATCAGTGACCGACTAGCGGGGGACAATGAGCAGTTCTTC
TRBJ1-6 | TRBV15 | . | . | CATSPDRYNSPLHF | TGTGCCACCAGTCCGGACAGATATAATTCACCCCTCCACTTT
TRBJ1-2 | TRBV5-1 | TRBD1 | . | CASSYGQGGGYTF | TGCGCCAGCAGCTACGGACAGGGTGGGGGCTACACCTTC
TRBJ1-1 | TRBV5-1 | . | . | CASRSGTGAVNTEAFF | TGCGCCAGCAGATCCGGGACCGGGGCGGTGAACACTGAAGCTTTCTTT